This T cell receptor beta chain stems from a study of cytomegalovirus exposure and HLA in healthy donors (dated by TCRdb to 2017 to 2019). At the level of the whole study: According to a later analysis, the 100 to 150 validation repertoires were produced on the same platform as the approximately 610 repertoires of the first cohort. To predict cytomegalovirus infection status, the study combined high-throughput TCR immunosequencing, statistical association of individual TCRs with disease status, and machine learning. In addition to the first cohort of 650 to 800 subjects, a separate validation cohort of some 120 different subjects was used. The study aimed to test whether cataloging public T cell receptors could reveal signatures of past pathogen exposure. The investigation overall reported the following: In vitro tests confirmed that a few of the cytomegalovirus-associated TCR beta chains recognize cytomegalovirus antigens. Most TCR sequences were seen in very few donors, while some public TCRs were found in many individuals. Of the cluster scores, 85% to 95% were above 0 in a later analysis, which found that TCRs clustered in the first cohort also tended to co-occur in the approximately 110 validation repertoires. According to the authors, the approach could potentially be generalized to other disease states and immunological phenotypes. The study listed 164 TCR beta chains as associated with cytomegalovirus. In both the original and validation cohorts, the classifier was reported to diagnose cytomegalovirus status with high specificity and sensitivity. The validation cohort had no HLA typing available for a later analysis, so co-occurrence within that cohort was assessed over all 120 or so repertoires.

The donors belonged to the validation cohort of around 120 subjects, which was separate from the 666-subject first cohort. This clone has just a few counts. The antigen it binds to is not known. Base qualities are not provided; no much larger clone lies one nucleotide away. The library relied on the immunoSEQ multiplex PCR assay. The original pipeline was this. A statistical classification framework was built to diagnose cytomegalovirus status from the catalog of TCR beta chain sequences. Not all clones reach the TCRdb copy of this immuneACCESS table, which keeps in-frame sequences only. Checked studies attribute under half of the gap to unresolved V genes and leave the rest unexplained. V, J and clone size derive from that table, while D and trimming were established from the DNA sequence. For this sample there are 120,000 to 150,000 clones; 87% appear just once. The leading ten clones occupy roughly 4.3% of the sample.

The CDR3, from cysteine to phenylalanine, totals 14 residues. Left in the record is the CDR3 DNA by itself, 42 bases read in frame from the first base. The chain was built from TRBV1 and TRBJ2-3; the table's D gene call, TRBD2, was not cross checked with the DNA. TRBV1 is flagged as a pseudogene. This sequence was found in a man between 18 and 35 years old in good health and CMV-seropositive. Specimen: PBMCs. The nucleotide sequence is given as TGCACCAGCAGCCCTAGCGGGAGCACAGATACGCAGTATTTT. The resulting protein is CTSSPSGSTDTQYF.